This T cell receptor beta chain was recovered during a study of STAT5B mutations in CD4+ large granular lymphocyte leukemia. Only in-frame clones appear in the TCRdb table, and some are missing; sequencing was by immunoSEQ multiplex PCR. Among over 20,000 clones listed, around 81% were seen once. The CDR3 is 15 residues long. Per germline, CDR1 SGHNT and CDR2 YENEEA. Trimming cost V 6 bases and J 4 bases, with 19 bases left between them. This clone was found a few times. The sequence was obtained from a human donor in good health. The sample was CD4+ T cells from blood buffy coats. The gene calls are TRBV11-3 and TRBJ2-7, with D tentatively TRBD1 or TRBD2 (6 bases each). CDR3 nucleotide sequence: TGTGCCAGCAGACCCCGGAGGGGCAGGGGATACGAGCAGTACTTC. This sequence encodes CASRPRRGRGYEQYF. The full variable domain, in which reference TRBV11-3 and TRBJ2-7 provide the parts outside the CDR3, is EAGVVQSPRYKIIEKKQPVAFWCNPISGHNTLYWYLQNLGQGPELLIRYENEEAVDDSQLPKDRFSAERLKGVDSTLKIQPAELGDSAVYLCASRPRRGRGYEQYFGPGTRLTVT.